This TCR beta chain came from a study of T cell responses to AZD1222 COVID-19 vaccine. Study-level findings and limits: The sample set comprised mostly white British donors with more females, and clonal diversity was possibly underestimated. Scientists sampled the repertoires only once the peak T cell response had passed.

TCRdb's copy holds only in-frame clones and misses some; the assay was immunoSEQ multiplex PCR. Of roughly 80,000 clones listed, 85% to 90% were seen once; the top ten hold over 1.1%. The V and J ends lost 8 bases and 5 bases, in that order; junction bases with no gene match: 9. CDR1 and CDR2 (germline): MDHEN, SYDVKM. There are 15 residues in the CDR3. A note on this clone: The antigen is not known.

This TCR was sampled from an adult who received the AZD1222 COVID-19 vaccine. The V gene is TRBV28, the J gene TRBJ1-6; 7 bases are a match to TRBD1. Sequences were derived from peripheral blood, sampled 28 days after the second AZD1222 dose. CDR3: CASVTGERDNSPLHF. In DNA form, the CDR3 reads TGTGCCAGCGTAACAGGGGAAAGGGATAATTCACCCCTCCACTTT.